This TCR gamma chain was identified in a study of gamma-delta T cells after stem cell transplantation. TCRdb applied CATT to the RT-PCR reads for clone calling. Among some 4,500 gamma-chain clones, more than 15% were seen once, and the ten largest hold around 3.4%. As concerns this clone: A much larger clonotype is one base distant, so this may be a read error.

This CDR3 has 13 amino acids. J gave up 3 bases and V 1 base, and 3 bases lay outside the gene matches. Germline CDR1 is EGSNGY and CDR2 is YDSYNSKV. The receptor's source is a human donor. It is not recorded whose cells these are; they may come from a transplant donor. Sequences were obtained from gamma-delta T cells. The chain couples TRGV2 to TRGJ1 or TRGJ2. The CDR3, as DNA: TGTGCCACCTGGGACGGAATTTATTATAAGAAACTCTTT. Translation: CATWDGIYYKKLF.